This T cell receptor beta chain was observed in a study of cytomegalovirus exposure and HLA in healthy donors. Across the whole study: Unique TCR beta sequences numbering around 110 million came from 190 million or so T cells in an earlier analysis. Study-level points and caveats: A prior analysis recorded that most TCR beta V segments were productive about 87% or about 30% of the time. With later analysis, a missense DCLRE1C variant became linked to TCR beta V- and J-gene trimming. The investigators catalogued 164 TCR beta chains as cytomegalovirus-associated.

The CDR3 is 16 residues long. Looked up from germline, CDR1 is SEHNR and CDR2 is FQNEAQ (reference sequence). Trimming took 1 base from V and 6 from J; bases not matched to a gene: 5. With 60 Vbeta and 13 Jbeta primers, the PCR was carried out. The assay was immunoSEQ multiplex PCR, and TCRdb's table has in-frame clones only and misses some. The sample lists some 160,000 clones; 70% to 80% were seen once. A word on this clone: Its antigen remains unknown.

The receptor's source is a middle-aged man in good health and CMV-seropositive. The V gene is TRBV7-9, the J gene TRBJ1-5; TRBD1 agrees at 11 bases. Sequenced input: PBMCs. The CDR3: CASSLGDRGIGQPQHF. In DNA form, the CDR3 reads TGTGCCAGCAGCTTAGGGGACAGGGGGATTGGTCAGCCCCAGCATTTT.